Detailed here is one T cell receptor (beta chain). Antigen specificity is unknown. During the collection period, no donor immune events like infections were recorded. The V end lost 8 bases, the J end lost 4 bases, and 14 bases lay between the germline ends. The germline CDR1 and CDR2 sequences are LNHDA and SQIVND (reference sequence). The CDR3 loop spans 13 amino acids. This table comes from immunoSEQ multiplex PCR, and its TCRdb copy is limited to in-frame clones, with some not included. The sample holds about 50,000 clones; roughly 82% are singletons and the top ten take 12% to 15%. These data originate in a study of identifying expanded T cells in peripheral blood. Points from the study as a whole: Across healthy donors, higher total template counts meant significantly greater approximately two-week count variance.

Sequencing was done on a sample of blood. V gene TRBV19 combines with J gene TRBJ2-5; D is possibly TRBD1 (5 bases). This clonotype originated in a person aged 18 to 70 in good health. In DNA, the CDR3 is TGTGCCAGTGGGCTTAAAAGGGGAGAGACCCAGTACTTC. The encoded protein is CASGLKRGETQYF. The variable domain in full, completed from reference TRBV19 and TRBJ2-5, reads DGGITQSPKYLFRKEGQNVTLSCEQNLNHDAMYWYRQDPGQGLRLIYYSQIVNDFQKGDIAEGYSVSREKKESFPLTVTSAQKNPTAFYLCASGLKRGETQYFGPGTRLLVL.